One and the same sample provided the 18 T cell receptor beta chains below, sequenced in a study of a mutant IDH1 vaccine in newly diagnosed glioma. Produced via immunoSEQ multiplex PCR; TCRdb's table is partial and in-frame only. The sample contains about 52,000 clones, about 91% of which appear only once. Antigens for these TCRs are unknown. As for time point: week 11, during vaccination. A single vaccine dose contained 300 ug of mutant IDH1 20-mer peptide, and topical imiquimod was used with it. The sample was PBMCs, taken from a glioma patient whose treatment included an IDH1 peptide vaccine. The receptors stem from a middle-aged man with glioma.

The chain links TRBV30 to TRBJ2-2, with 12 bases matching TRBD2. The ends lost 3 bases at V and 6 bases at J; junction bases unmatched: 8. This CDR3 is 16 amino acids long. The germline CDR1 and CDR2 sequences are GTSNPN and SVGIG (reference sequence). In nucleotides, the CDR3 is TGTGCCTGGAGATCTAGCGGGAGGGGAGTAGCCGGGGAGCTGTTTTTT. Its protein product is CAWRSSGRGVAGELFF.

The chain carries TRBV7-2 and TRBJ2-7; 9 bases map to TRBD2. Germline CDR1 SGHTA, CDR2 FQGNSA. The CDR3 has 14 residues. The trim removed 2 bases at V and 7 bases at J, leaving 6 bases unmatched. CDR3 region: CASSLKRGEGEQYF. In DNA, the CDR3 is TGTGCCAGCAGCTTAAAGCGGGGGGAGGGTGAGCAGTACTTC.

This clone was found once. The V call is TRBV4-3, the J call TRBJ2-7, with TRBD1 matching over 7 bases. Germline-derived CDR1 and CDR2 are LGHNA and YSLEER. Trimming cost V 0 bases and J 2 bases; bases outside gene matches: 4. The CDR3 contains 15 residues. The CDR3: CASSQDAGTAYEQYF. CDR3 sequence (DNA): TGCGCCAGCAGCCAAGACGCCGGGACAGCCTACGAGCAGTACTTC.

The chain couples TRBV30 to TRBJ2-5, with D perhaps TRBD2 (6 bases). The germline V gene encodes CDR1 GTSNPN and CDR2 SVGIG (reference sequence). The CDR3 spans 12 residues. This CDR3 is CASRRGGETQYF. Written as DNA, the CDR3 is TGTGCTTCCCGGCGGGGCGGAGAGACCCAGTACTTC.

V gene TRBV6-5 combines with J gene TRBJ1-6; no clear D. CDR1 MNHEY and CDR2 SVGAGI come from the germline V gene. The V end was cut by 0 bases, the J end by 4 bases, with 7 bases between. This CDR3 is built from 15 residues. CDR3 in amino acids: CASSYSTDYNSPLHF. The CDR3 DNA is TGTGCCAGCAGTTACTCGACGGATTATAATTCACCCCTCCACTTT.

The rearrangement uses TRBV29-1 and TRBJ1-1, with 12 bases aligning to TRBD1. Germline V gives CDR1 SQVTM, CDR2 ANQGSEA. V shed 6 bases and J 10 bases; nucleotides not matched to a gene: 9. The CDR3 covers 13 residues. In DNA, the CDR3 is TGCAGCGTCGTCATTGGGACAGGGGGCCGAGCTTTCTTT. Translation: CSVVIGTGGRAFF. The full variable domain, completed using reference TRBV29-1 and TRBJ1-1, is SAVISQKPSRDICQRGTSLTIQCQVDSQVTMMFWYRQQPGQSLTLIATANQGSEATYESGFVIDKFPISRPNLTFSTLTVSNMSPEDSSIYLCSVVIGTGGRAFFGQGTRLTVV.

The rearrangement links TRBV7-8 to TRBJ1-1; no clear D gene. CDR3 length: 14 amino acids. The V gene lost 5 bases and the J gene lost 3 bases, with 13 bases spanning the gap. CDR1 is SGHVS and CDR2 is FQNEAQ in the germline V gene. CDR3 coding DNA: TGTGCCAGCAGCCCACAACCCCGGGACACTGAAGCTTTCTTT. This gives the protein CASSPQPRDTEAFF.

CDR3 sequence reads: CASSSRDRGYEQYF. The CDR3 coding sequence is TGTGCCAGTAGTTCCCGGGACAGGGGATACGAGCAGTACTTC. This rearrangement joins TRBV19 to TRBJ2-7, with 10 bases that match TRBD1. The CDR3 is 14 amino acids. V trimming: 5 bases; J trimming: 4 bases; junction bases outside the gene matches: 5. Germline loops: CDR1 LNHDA, CDR2 SQIVND (reference sequence).

The rearrangement uses TRBV27 and TRBJ1-2, with 12 bases identical to TRBD1. The J segment lost 7 bases and the V segment lost 1 base, leaving 10 bases of the junction unmatched. The germline gives CDR1 MNHEY, CDR2 SMNVEV (reference sequence). The CDR3 has 17 residues. The CDR3 sequence: CASSLLGTGGHPFGYTF. CDR3 nucleotides: TGTGCCAGCAGTTTATTGGGGACAGGGGGCCACCCATTTGGCTACACCTTC.

The chain couples TRBV15 to TRBJ1-1; TRBD1 matches at 8 bases. Germline loops: CDR1 LNHNV, CDR2 YYDKDF (reference sequence). This CDR3 region has 17 residues. Germline trimming cut 5 bases from V and 0 bases from J; bases unmatched to any gene: 11. CDR3 sequence reads: CATSPSHDRGLNTEAFF. CDR3 nucleotide sequence: TGTGCCACCAGCCCTTCCCACGACAGGGGACTGAACACTGAAGCTTTCTTT.

The V and J genes are TRBV5-4 and TRBJ2-2, with D perhaps TRBD2 (7 bases). Germline V gene lookup returns CDR1 SGHNT and CDR2 YYREEE (reference sequence). Trimming took off 4 bases at V and 3 bases at J, with 13 bases between the two ends. CDR3 length equals 15 residues. The CDR3 protein is CASSPKGGHTGELFF. In DNA form, the CDR3 reads TGTGCCAGCAGCCCCAAGGGGGGGCACACCGGGGAGCTGTTTTTT.

This clone showed up just once. This same CDR3 is encoded by further DNA sequences in the sample. The chain combines TRBV5-1 with TRBJ2-5; D is tentatively TRBD1 or TRBD2 (7 bases each). Trimming pared 4 bases from V and 5 bases from J, leaving 21 bases between. The CDR3 has 16 amino acids. CDR1 is SGHRS, CDR2 YFSETQ, per germline. The chain's CDR3 is CASSRIREGGQETQYF. The CDR3 DNA reads TGCGCCAGCAGCCGGATTAGGGAGGGGGGACAGGAGACCCAGTACTTC.

The chain recombines TRBV27 with TRBJ2-1; D is possibly TRBD2 (7 bases). The germline V and J ends were trimmed by 6 bases and 14 bases, with 17 bases remaining between them. The CDR3 consists of 12 residues. Germline V gene sequence: CDR1 MNHEY, CDR2 SMNVEV (reference sequence). CDR3 in amino acids: CASRLRGGQEFF. The DNA of the CDR3 is TGTGCCAGCAGGCTGAGGGGGGGTCAGGAGTTCTTC.

The chain has TRBV5-1 and TRBJ2-3; TRBD2 aligns across 8 bases. Losses at the gene ends were 4 bases for V and 5 bases for J; bases not matched to a gene: 12. Germline V gives CDR1 SGHRS, CDR2 YFSETQ. The CDR3 has 16 residues. CDR3 protein: CASSTTSARMEDTQYF. The CDR3 DNA reads TGCGCCAGCAGCACGACTAGCGCCCGAATGGAAGATACGCAGTATTTT.

This chain uses TRBV4-3 with TRBJ1-1, with a possible D match to TRBD1 (5 bases). CDR3 length: 15 amino acids. Per germline, CDR1 LGHNA and CDR2 YSLEER. Between the trimmed V and J ends, which lost 1 base and 5 bases, there was a span of 14 bases. The CDR3 is CASSQVRRGGTEAFF. The CDR3 DNA follows: TGCGCCAGCAGCCAAGTTCGACGGGGGGGGACTGAAGCTTTCTTT.

The chain carries TRBV4-3 and TRBJ1-1; no clear D gene. V was shortened by 0 bases and J by 5 bases, with 13 bases between the two germline ends. CDR1 is LGHNA, CDR2 YSLEER, per germline. This CDR3 spans 15 amino acids. The DNA of the CDR3 is TGCGCCAGCAGCCAAGAGAGGTTCGTTGTGACTGAAGCTTTCTTT. Translation: CASSQERFVVTEAFF.

The V and J genes are TRBV27 and TRBJ1-5, with TRBD1 matching over 9 bases. With 3 bases clipped from V and 5 bases from J, the junction kept 5 bases outside the gene matches. The length of the CDR3 is 15 residues. Germline V gives CDR1 MNHEY, CDR2 SMNVEV (reference sequence). CDR3 bases: TGTGCCAGCAGTTTGTCCGGGACAGGGCATCAGCCCCAGCATTTT. Translation gives CASSLSGTGHQPQHF.

The chain joins TRBV5-1 to TRBJ2-5, with TRBD2 matching 12 bases. CDR1 is SGHRS, CDR2 YFSETQ, per germline. The CDR3 is 17 amino acids. The trim removed 3 bases at V and 2 bases at J, leaving 8 bases unmatched. The CDR3 region is CASSSGLAGRGQETQYF. DNA for the CDR3: TGCGCCAGCAGCTCAGGACTAGCGGGGAGGGGTCAAGAGACCCAGTACTTC.